Each of the 26 T cell receptor beta chains below was sequenced from the same sample in a study of identical twins. TCRdb independently ran MiXCR on the 5' RACE reads; one entry per CDR3 protein. The sample lists some 1,600,000 distinct CDR3 sequences, under 35% occurring once. The sequencing input was cord blood. The receptors were gathered from a newborn girl in good health.

The chain recombines TRBV12-3 or TRBV12-4 with TRBJ2-3, with D hard to call. V shed 3 bases and J shed 0 bases, with 7 bases lying between them. This CDR3 comprises 14 residues. This CDR3 reads CASSFFASTDTQYF. As DNA, the CDR3 is TGTGCCAGCAGTTTTTTTGCCAGCACAGATACGCAGTATTTT.

V usage is TRBV7-9 and J usage is TRBJ2-7; 10 bases match TRBD1. There are 15 residues in the CDR3. CDR1 and CDR2 from the germline V gene are SEHNR and FQNEAQ (reference sequence). J lost 3 bases, V lost 5 bases, and 7 bases had no gene match. This chain's CDR3 is CASSRTGTGDYEQYF. CDR3 bases: TGTGCCAGCAGCCGGACCGGGACAGGGGACTACGAGCAGTACTTC. The entire variable domain, with the rest obtained from reference TRBV7-9 and TRBJ2-7, is as follows: DTGVSQNPRHKITKRGQNVTFRCDPISEHNRLYWYRQTLGQGPEFLTYFQNEAQLEKSRLLSDRFSAERPKGSFSTLEIQRTEQGDSAMYLCASSRTGTGDYEQYFGPGTRLTVT.

Only a few counts were recorded for this clonotype. The rearrangement joins TRBV13 to TRBJ2-1, with TRBD2 matching 9 bases. Germline V gene lookup returns CDR1 PRHDT and CDR2 FYEKMQ (reference sequence). The CDR3 spans 17 residues. J lost 5 bases, V lost 7 bases, and 15 bases had no gene match. This CDR3 reads CASKRGGPTSGDNEQFF. The DNA for the CDR3 is TGTGCCAGCAAACGAGGGGGCCCGACTAGCGGCGACAATGAGCAGTTCTTC.

V gene TRBV20-1 combines with J gene TRBJ1-1, with D unresolved. V was cut by 6 bases and J by 1 base, with 15 bases left in between. CDR3 length equals 14 residues. The V gene's germline CDR1 is DFQATT and CDR2 SNEGSKA (reference sequence). CDR3 nucleotides: TGCAGTGCGCGGTACCCCAACAAGAACACTGAAGCTTTCTTT. As protein: CSARYPNKNTEAFF.

The rearrangement joins TRBV19 to TRBJ1-6; 9 nucleotides line up with TRBD1. The CDR3 runs to 13 residues. The ends lost 8 bases at V and 10 bases at J; junction bases unmatched: 6. The germline CDR1 and CDR2 sequences are LNHDA and SQIVND (reference sequence). The CDR3: CASRDRVNSPLHF. The CDR3 nucleotides are TGTGCCAGTCGGGACAGGGTCAACTCACCCCTCCACTTT.

V usage is TRBV4-1 and J usage is TRBJ2-1; TRBD2 aligns across 9 bases. The CDR3 consists of 15 residues. Per the germline V gene, CDR1 is MGHRA and CDR2 is YSYEKL. After removal of 6 bases from V and 0 bases from J, the junction contained 3 bases not matched to a gene. CDR3 residues: CASRAAGGSYNEQFF. Here the CDR3 DNA reads TGCGCCAGCAGAGCAGCGGGGGGCTCCTACAATGAGCAGTTCTTC.

This chain joins TRBV12-3 or TRBV12-4 and TRBJ1-4; the D is unclear. The ends were cut back, 6 bases at V and 7 bases at J, with 12 bases in the middle. This CDR3 spans 13 amino acids. CDR3 in amino acids: CASSPGWGEKLFF. Here the CDR3 DNA reads TGTGCCAGCAGCCCTGGGTGGGGTGAAAAACTGTTTTTT.

The chain uses TRBV28 and TRBJ1-1; D is possibly TRBD1 (5 bases). From germline, CDR1 is MDHEN and CDR2 SYDVKM. The V end was cut by 6 bases, the J end by 5 bases, with 25 bases between. CDR3 size: 17 residues. The DNA of the CDR3 is TGTGCCAGCAGGATCCTCCGGGACCTCTCGAGGGGAACTGAAGCTTTCTTT. Amino acids: CASRILRDLSRGTEAFF.

CDR3 sequence reads: CSVAHVKLRDAVYGYTF. The CDR3 bases are TGCAGCGTTGCCCACGTTAAACTCCGGGACGCGGTCTATGGCTACACCTTC. V is TRBV29-1 and J is TRBJ1-2, with D maybe TRBD1 (5 bases). CDR3 length equals 17 residues. Germline V lookup: CDR1 SQVTM, CDR2 ANQGSEA. Trimming took 4 bases from V and 4 from J, leaving 25 bases between them. Complete variable domain (other parts from reference TRBV29-1 and TRBJ1-2): SAVISQKPSRDICQRGTSLTIQCQVDSQVTMMFWYRQQPGQSLTLIATANQGSEATYESGFVIDKFPISRPNLTFSTLTVSNMSPEDSSIYLCSVAHVKLRDAVYGYTFGSGTRLTVV.

This clonotype was observed at least ten times. The chain carries TRBV12-3 or TRBV12-4 and TRBJ2-5, with D tentatively TRBD2 (5 bases). V shed 8 bases and J shed 2 bases, with 9 bases lying between them. The CDR3 is made up of 12 amino acids. Here the CDR3 DNA reads TGTGCCAGCGGACGGACTCAAGAGACCCAGTACTTC. This gives the protein CASGRTQETQYF.

The rearrangement joins TRBV6-2 or TRBV6-3 to TRBJ2-5; no clear D. V dropped 6 bases and J dropped 11 bases, with 22 bases sitting between them. From germline, CDR1 is MNHEY and CDR2 SVGEGT. The CDR3 length is 14 residues. CDR3 in amino acids: CASRAEFTYNEQYF. The DNA for the CDR3 is TGTGCCAGCAGGGCGGAGTTCACCTACAATGAGCAGTACTTC.

This clonotype was counted only a few times. This chain joins TRBV14 and TRBJ2-1; 10 bases are shared with TRBD2. Germline V gives CDR1 SGHDN, CDR2 FVKESK. CDR3 length equals 16 residues. Unmatched junction bases numbered 9, after V lost 2 bases and J lost 8 bases. The CDR3, as DNA: TGTGCCAGCAGCCAACAGAGGCTAGCGGGAGTCCATGAGCAGTTCTTC. Its translation is CASSQQRLAGVHEQFF.

The table lists this clonotype with a few counts. V gene TRBV11-2 combines with J gene TRBJ1-1, with TRBD1 as a possible D gene (6 bases). Trimming took off 0 bases at V and 5 bases at J, with 16 bases between the two ends. This CDR3 is built from 16 residues. Germline CDR1 reads SGHAT; CDR2 reads FQNNGV. CDR3: CASSLDRTRGRTEAFF. The CDR3 nucleotides read TGTGCCAGCAGCTTAGATAGGACCAGGGGAAGGACTGAAGCTTTCTTT.

This clonotype was recorded a few times. V and J are TRBV10-3 and TRBJ2-5, with TRBD2 identical over 11 bases. The J call is uncertain, as TRBJ2-7 better fits the DNA end. This CDR3 is built from 14 residues. CDR1 and CDR2 from the germline V gene are ENHRY and SYGVKD. Here the CDR3 DNA reads TGTGCCATCGGCGATAGCGGGAGGGCGTTCGAGCAGTACTTC. It translates to CAIGDSGRAFEQYF.

The table lists this clonotype with a few counts. The chain combines TRBV7-6 with TRBJ2-6, with D perhaps matching TRBD2 (7 bases). Germline loops: CDR1 SGHVS, CDR2 FNYEAQ. The CDR3 totals 19 residues. Trimming pared 2 bases from V and 3 bases from J, leaving 20 bases between. The CDR3 nucleotides read TGTGCCAGCAGCTTATATGGCACCGGGGGGCTGTATGGGGCCAACGTCCTGACTTTC. The encoded protein is CASSLYGTGGLYGANVLTF.

CDR3 coding DNA: TGCAGTGCTAGAGATTTAACTAGCGTCTCCTACAATGAGCAGTTCTTC. It translates to CSARDLTSVSYNEQFF. V and J are TRBV20-1 and TRBJ2-1; 7 positions agree with TRBD2. CDR1 is DFQATT and CDR2 is SNEGSKA in the germline V gene (reference sequence). Trimming removed 0 bases from V and 0 bases from J; junction bases left unmatched: 5. The CDR3 runs to 16 residues.

The rearrangement joins TRBV6-1 to TRBJ1-1; a possible D gene is TRBD1 (6 bases). The CDR3 length is 16 residues. V lost 3 bases to trimming and J lost 4 bases, with 18 bases between them. Germline V gene lookup returns CDR1 MNHNS and CDR2 SASEGT. The CDR3 DNA follows: TGTGCCAGCAGTGACCTAAAAAAGTCGGGGGCCACTGAAGCTTTCTTT. The encoded protein is CASSDLKKSGATEAFF.

This sequence joins TRBV20-1 and TRBJ1-6; D is perhaps TRBD1 (5 bases). Deletions cut 5 bases from V and 4 bases from J, with 15 bases between. CDR1 and CDR2 from the germline V gene are DFQATT and SNEGSKA (reference sequence). This CDR3 spans 15 amino acids. The CDR3 DNA sequence: TGCAGTGCTGCAGGGAAAGGGATATATAATTCACCCCTCCACTTT. Translation gives CSAAGKGIYNSPLHF.

Ten or more counts support this clonotype. This chain uses TRBV10-3 with TRBJ1-2, with D unresolved. CDR3 size: 12 residues. Trimming removed 2 bases from V and 2 bases from J, with 3 bases in between. Germline assignment: CDR1 ENHRY and CDR2 SYGVKD. Written as DNA, the CDR3 is TGTGCCATCAGTGAGGGGAACTATGGCTACACCTTC. Its protein product is CAISEGNYGYTF.

This clonotype showed up just a few times. This chain joins TRBV4-2 and TRBJ2-2; D gene ambiguous. Per germline, CDR1 LGHNA and CDR2 YNFKEQ. The CDR3 covers 14 residues. The V gene lost 1 base and the J gene lost 4 bases, with 7 bases spanning the gap. The CDR3 DNA follows: TGTGCCAGCAGCCAAGTCTTCGGCACCGGGGAGCTGTTTTTT. This translates into CASSQVFGTGELFF.

The V gene is TRBV6-4, the J gene TRBJ2-3, with 8 bases fitting TRBD2. CDR3 length: 16 residues. V dropped 6 bases and J dropped 6; count of bases not matched to a gene: 14. Germline values: CDR1 MRHNA, CDR2 SNTAGT. The CDR3 bases are TGTGCCAGCAGGACCAAACTAGCGGCCATGGTGGATACGCAGTATTTT. Translation gives CASRTKLAAMVDTQYF.

The V and J genes are TRBV7-2 and TRBJ2-1; D perhaps matches TRBD2 (5 bases). The DNA end is a closer match to TRBJ2-7, so the J assignment may be wrong. Germline V lookup: CDR1 SGHTA, CDR2 FQGNSA. The CDR3 is 16 amino acids. CDR3 sequence reads: CASSVDLSPSYNEQYF. The DNA for the CDR3 is TGTGCCAGCAGCGTGGACTTGTCCCCCTCCTACAATGAGCAGTACTTC.

The rearrangement joins TRBV4-1 to TRBJ2-5; weak D call: TRBD1 (6 bases). CDR3 length: 16 amino acids. Germline assignment: CDR1 MGHRA and CDR2 YSYEKL. Trimming shortened V by 2 bases and J by 1 base, and 14 bases separated the two germline ends. CDR3 region: CASSQPRQDFQETQYF. In DNA, the CDR3 is TGCGCCAGCAGCCAACCCAGACAGGACTTCCAAGAGACCCAGTACTTC.

This rearrangement joins TRBV5-1 to TRBJ2-1, with 12 positions matching TRBD2. V dropped 4 bases and J dropped 7; count of bases not matched to a gene: 6. The CDR3 has 15 amino acids. Germline loops: CDR1 SGHRS, CDR2 YFSETQ. The CDR3 here is CASSVTSGGTNEQFF. The CDR3 nucleotides are TGCGCCAGCAGCGTGACTAGCGGGGGTACGAATGAGCAGTTCTTC.

The chain carries TRBV20-1 and TRBJ2-2; the match to TRBD2 covers 7 bases. V lost 6 bases and J lost 6; bases outside the gene matches: 7. CDR1 and CDR2 (germline): DFQATT, SNEGSKA (reference sequence). CDR3 length: 13 residues. The CDR3 sequence: CSARTSSAGELFF. The DNA of the CDR3 is TGCAGTGCCAGGACTAGTTCGGCCGGGGAGCTGTTTTTT.

This CDR3 is CASSLRRVYLNTEAFF. For the CDR3, the DNA is TGTGCCAGCAGTTTAAGGAGGGTCTATTTGAACACTGAAGCTTTCTTT. The genes are TRBV27 and TRBJ1-1; no definite D call. The CDR3 sequence is 16 residues long. From germline, CDR1 is MNHEY and CDR2 SMNVEV (reference sequence). V was shortened by 2 bases and J by 0 bases, with 13 bases between the two germline ends.